These 14 T cell receptor beta chains originate from one sample sequenced in a study of cytomegalovirus exposure and HLA in healthy donors. PCR employed 60 Vbeta and 13 Jbeta primers. Assay used: immunoSEQ multiplex PCR; TCRdb lists only in-frame clones, some missing. The sample totals tens of thousands of clones. The sample was PBMCs. The receptor set was obtained from a man aged 45 to 65 in good health and CMV-seropositive.

The rearrangement links TRBV18 to TRBJ2-7; TRBD2 matches 10 bases. The length of the CDR3 is 14 residues. CDR1 KGHSH and CDR2 LQKENI come from the germline V gene. Germline trimming cut 4 bases from V and 2 bases from J; bases unmatched to any gene: 2. The CDR3 bases are TGTGCCAGCTCACTAGCGGGAGGCGCCTACGAGCAGTACTTC. Encoded protein: CASSLAGGAYEQYF.

This chain joins TRBV7-6 and TRBJ2-7; tentatively, D is TRBD2 (6 bases). Germline V gives CDR1 SGHVS, CDR2 FNYEAQ. V was trimmed by 0 bases and J by 1 base, leaving 13 bases between them. There are 16 residues in the CDR3. CDR3 amino acids: CASSLAEWRGSYEQYF. CDR3 coding DNA: TGTGCCAGCAGCTTAGCCGAGTGGCGGGGTTCCTACGAGCAGTACTTC.

The CDR3: CASSLVPVNTEAFF. The CDR3 coding sequence is TGTGCCAGCAGCTTAGTCCCGGTGAACACTGAAGCTTTCTTT. V is TRBV7-2 and J is TRBJ1-1; D gene ambiguous. Between the trimmed V and J ends, which lost 1 base and 0 bases, there was a span of 6 bases. Looked up from germline, CDR1 is SGHTA and CDR2 is FQGNSA. CDR3 size: 14 residues.

The chain is built from TRBV18 and TRBJ1-2; 8 bases agree with TRBD1. The V segment lost 6 bases and the J segment 7 bases; nucleotides outside the gene matches: 10. The CDR3 is 14 residues long. Germline CDR1 is KGHSH and CDR2 is LQKENI. The CDR3 loop is CASSPAGGNRGYTF. CDR3 bases: TGTGCCAGCTCCCCCGCAGGGGGCAATCGTGGCTACACCTTC.

V and J are TRBV7-2 and TRBJ1-1, with D tentatively TRBD1 (5 bases). CDR3 length: 14 amino acids. Germline V gene sequence: CDR1 SGHTA, CDR2 FQGNSA. V dropped 1 base and J dropped 0 bases, with 6 bases sitting between them. The chain's CDR3 is CASSLEGLNTEAFF. CDR3 DNA: TGTGCCAGCAGCTTAGAGGGGCTGAACACTGAAGCTTTCTTT.

This chain links TRBV9 with TRBJ2-7, with D possibly matching TRBD2 (5 bases). V lost 4 bases, J lost 4 bases, and 15 bases lay in between. In germline, CDR1 is SGDLS, CDR2 YYNGEE. The CDR3 runs to 14 residues. The chain's CDR3 is CASSSQGGFYEQYF. In DNA form, the CDR3 reads TGTGCCAGCAGCTCTCAAGGAGGCTTTTACGAGCAGTACTTC.

The V gene is TRBV5-1, the J gene TRBJ2-2, with D tentatively TRBD2 (6 bases). V lost 3 bases and J lost 6, with 12 bases in between. The CDR3 spans 14 residues. In germline, CDR1 is SGHRS, CDR2 YFSETQ. CDR3 in DNA: TGCGCCAGCAGCTGGCGGGGTGAGGCCGGGGAGCTGTTTTTT. Translated: CASSWRGEAGELFF.

J is TRBJ2-7 and V is TRBV6-1; perhaps TRBD1 as D (6 bases). V lost 6 bases to trimming and J lost 7 bases, with 22 bases between them. Germline assignment: CDR1 MNHNS and CDR2 SASEGT. This CDR3 region has 15 residues. The CDR3 region has the DNA TGTGCCAGCAGCGGACAGTTGCCAAATCGGCAAGAGCAGTACGTC. This sequence encodes CASSGQLPNRQEQYV.

The gene calls are TRBV5-8 and TRBJ2-1; no definite D call. V was trimmed by 2 bases and J by 8 bases, leaving 14 bases between them. Germline V gene lookup returns CDR1 SGHTS and CDR2 YDEGEE. CDR3 length: 14 amino acids. CDR3 protein: CASSLYGTRHEQFF. In nucleotides, the CDR3 is TGTGCCAGCAGCTTATACGGTACGCGCCATGAGCAGTTCTTC. Filled out from reference TRBV5-8 and TRBJ2-1, the complete variable domain reads EAGVTQSPTHLIKTRGQQATLRCSPISGHTSVYWYQQALGLGLQFLLWYDEGEERNRGNFPPRFSGRQFPNYSSELNVNALELEDSALYLCASSLYGTRHEQFFGPGTRLTVL.

The gene calls are TRBV7-2 and TRBJ2-7, with D perhaps TRBD2 (6 bases). Trimming pared 1 base from V and 2 bases from J, leaving 12 bases between. Germline V gene sequence: CDR1 SGHTA, CDR2 FQGNSA. CDR3 length: 15 residues. The CDR3 sequence is CASSLERAAPYEQYV. The DNA of the CDR3 is TGTGCCAGCAGCTTAGAGCGGGCGGCTCCCTACGAGCAGTACGTC.

The chain uses TRBV28 and TRBJ2-7, with unresolved D. The V and J ends lost 4 bases and 1 base respectively, with 17 bases between them. This CDR3 has 16 amino acids. From germline, CDR1 is MDHEN and CDR2 SYDVKM. CDR3 nucleotide sequence: TGTGCCAGCAGTTCCCCGACTCCTTCTGGGTCCTACGAGCAGTACGTC. This sequence encodes CASSSPTPSGSYEQYV.

The rearrangement links TRBV4-3 to TRBJ1-5; tentatively, D is TRBD1 (5 bases). CDR3 length: 14 residues. Trimming shortened V by 1 base and J by 1 base, and 5 bases separated the two germline ends. Germline V CDR1 and CDR2: LGHNA, YSLEER. The CDR3 sequence is CASSQGQSNQPQHF. CDR3 bases: TGCGCCAGCAGCCAAGGACAGAGCAATCAGCCCCAGCATTTT.

The rearrangement links TRBV30 to TRBJ1-5; D gene uncertain. CDR3 length: 17 residues. Germline V gene lookup returns CDR1 GTSNPN and CDR2 SVGIG (reference sequence). V lost 0 bases and J 5 bases, leaving 20 bases between the germline ends. The CDR3 DNA sequence: TGTGCCTGGAGTGTACGTCCTGGCTCAGCGAAGTATCAGCCCCAGCATTTT. As protein: CAWSVRPGSAKYQPQHF.

The chain joins TRBV7-9 to TRBJ2-4; 8 bases line up with TRBD1. V lost 5 bases, J lost 3 bases, and 12 bases stayed unmatched. This CDR3 is built from 17 residues. Germline assignment: CDR1 SEHNR and CDR2 FQNEAQ (reference sequence). CDR3 loop: CASSPILTGDGKNIQYF. The CDR3 DNA reads as TGTGCCAGCAGCCCGATCCTGACAGGGGATGGCAAAAACATTCAGTACTTC. The full variable domain, rest sourced from reference TRBV7-9 and TRBJ2-4, is DTGVSQNPRHKITKRGQNVTFRCDPISEHNRLYWYRQTLGQGPEFLTYFQNEAQLEKSRLLSDRFSAERPKGSFSTLEIQRTEQGDSAMYLCASSPILTGDGKNIQYFGAGTRLSVL.